These 32 T cell receptor beta chains were all obtained from the same sample, sequenced in a study of T cell responses to AZD1222 COVID-19 vaccine. Clones were read by immunoSEQ multiplex PCR, and TCRdb kept only the in-frame ones, dropping some. The table has 20,000 to 25,000 clones, roughly 82% seen once; the top ten hold over 40%. The sequencing used peripheral blood, collected on day 0 of AZD1222 vaccination. These receptor sequences come from an adult in good health.

The genes are TRBV6-2 or TRBV6-3 and TRBJ2-1; TRBD2 matches 8 bases. Germline assignment: CDR1 MNHEY and CDR2 SVGEGT. The CDR3 covers 13 residues. Trimming at V came to 6 bases and at J to 4 bases, leaving 2 bases not matched to a gene. The CDR3 coding sequence is TGTGCCAGCAGCACTAGCGGATACAATGAGCAGTTCTTC. Residues: CASSTSGYNEQFF.

By share, this clone counts as large. The chain is built from TRBV28 and TRBJ1-1, with TRBD1 identical over 7 bases. Trimming took 4 bases from V and 1 from J; bases not matched to a gene: 3. This CDR3 region has 14 residues. Germline V gene lookup returns CDR1 MDHEN and CDR2 SYDVKM. CDR3 in amino acids: CASSSDRENTEAFF. DNA for the CDR3: TGTGCCAGCAGTTCCGACAGGGAGAACACTGAAGCTTTCTTT.

CDR3 in DNA: TGTGCCAGCATCCAAACTGGGGGGAAGGGGAGGGAGACCCAGTACTTC. Residues: CASIQTGGKGRETQYF. This sequence joins TRBV7-2 and TRBJ2-5; D perhaps matches TRBD2 (6 bases). Germline V CDR1 and CDR2: SGHTA, FQGNSA. The CDR3 runs 16 residues. Between the trimmed V and J ends, which lost 7 bases and 5 bases, there was a span of 23 bases.

V gene TRBV10-2 combines with J gene TRBJ2-1, with 12 bases identical to TRBD2. The ends lost 6 bases at V and 4 bases at J; junction bases unmatched: 4. The V gene's germline CDR1 is WSHSY and CDR2 SAAADI. This CDR3 contains 15 residues. CDR3 protein: CASRALAGGYNEQFF. Here the CDR3 DNA reads TGCGCCAGCAGGGCGCTAGCGGGAGGGTACAATGAGCAGTTCTTC.

The V call is TRBV25-1, the J call TRBJ2-7, with 10 nucleotides matching TRBD1. Germline CDR1 and CDR2: MGHDK and SYGVNS. With 5 bases clipped from V and 2 bases from J, the junction kept 3 bases outside the gene matches. This CDR3 has 14 residues. CDR3 amino acids: CASSHGQGAYEQYF. CDR3 in DNA: TGTGCCAGCAGTCACGGACAGGGGGCCTACGAGCAGTACTTC.

The gene calls are TRBV19 and TRBJ1-3; unclear D gene. CDR3 length equals 13 residues. The V gene lost 3 bases and the J gene lost 6 bases, with 9 bases spanning the gap. Germline V CDR1 and CDR2: LNHDA, SQIVND (reference sequence). CDR3 nucleotide sequence: TGTGCCAGTAGTATCGGGAATTCAAACACCATATATTTT. Protein: CASSIGNSNTIYF.

The sample holds a few counts of this clone. The chain joins TRBV7-9 to TRBJ1-1, with 11 nucleotides matching TRBD1. After removal of 4 bases from V and 4 bases from J, the junction contained 5 bases not matched to a gene. The V gene's germline CDR1 is SEHNR and CDR2 FQNEAQ (reference sequence). This CDR3 contains 15 residues. The CDR3 reads CASSSGGTGGTEAFF. The CDR3 DNA reads as TGTGCCAGCAGCTCAGGGGGGACAGGGGGCACTGAAGCTTTCTTT.

In this sample, this clone turned up once. The CDR3 spells CASSLEQLTDTQYF. As DNA, the CDR3 is TGCGCCAGCAGCTTGGAACAGCTTACAGATACGCAGTATTTT. This chain connects TRBV5-1 to TRBJ2-3; no clear D gene. The CDR3 is 14 amino acids. The V end was cut by 0 bases, the J end by 3 bases, with 8 bases between. In germline, CDR1 is SGHRS, CDR2 YFSETQ.

The genes are TRBV15 and TRBJ2-5; 11 nucleotides line up with TRBD1. Trimming removed 5 bases from V and 3 bases from J; junction bases left unmatched: 2. CDR1 LNHNV and CDR2 YYDKDF come from the germline V gene (reference sequence). CDR3 length: 14 amino acids. The CDR3 spells CATSLGQGEETQYF. CDR3 nucleotides: TGTGCCACCAGCCTGGGACAGGGGGAAGAGACCCAGTACTTC.

This chain uses TRBV7-2 with TRBJ1-5, with D hard to call. Trimming removed 1 base from V and 0 bases from J, with 13 bases in between. The CDR3 sequence is 17 residues long. Germline V CDR1 and CDR2: SGHTA, FQGNSA. CDR3 nucleotides: TGTGCCAGCAGCTTAGGATCGTGGATGCATAGCAATCAGCCCCAGCATTTT. Its translation: CASSLGSWMHSNQPQHF. Full variable domain (outside the CDR3, taken from reference TRBV7-2 and TRBJ1-5): GAGVSQSPSNKVTEKGKDVELRCDPISGHTALYWYRQSLGQGLEFLIYFQGNSAPDKSGLPSDRFSAERTGGSVSTLTIQRTQQEDSAVYLCASSLGSWMHSNQPQHFGDGTRLSIL.

This rearrangement joins TRBV28 to TRBJ2-7, with TRBD1 matching 11 bases. The germline V gene has CDR1 MDHEN and CDR2 SYDVKM. CDR3 length equals 14 residues. V shed 3 bases, J shed 9 bases, and the junction held 7 bases outside the gene matches. The CDR3 coding sequence is TGTGCCAGCAGTTTTCGGGACAGGGGGTCGCGGCAGTACTTC. Translated, it gives CASSFRDRGSRQYF.

This chain uses TRBV7-3 with TRBJ2-6; D not certain. Germline CDR1 reads SGHTA; CDR2 reads FQGTGA. The CDR3 spans 16 residues. Between the trimmed V and J ends, which lost 3 bases and 0 bases, there was a span of 9 bases. In DNA, the CDR3 is TGTGCCAGCAGCTTCGGCCTGCACTCTGGGGCCAACGTCCTGACTTTC. It codes for CASSFGLHSGANVLTF.

The chain combines TRBV5-4 with TRBJ2-2, with D possibly TRBD2 on 7 matching bases. The CDR3 extends over 16 amino acids. Germline values: CDR1 SGHNT, CDR2 YYREEE (reference sequence). V dropped 0 bases and J dropped 7 bases, with 16 bases sitting between them. CDR3 coding DNA: TGTGCCAGCAGCTTGGCGCTCGGGGGGCATAGCGGGGAGCTGTTTTTT. It yields the protein CASSLALGGHSGELFF.

The V and J genes are TRBV29-1 and TRBJ1-1; D gene uncertain. V was clipped by 1 base and J by 8 bases, with 11 bases between them. The CDR3 is 12 residues long. CDR1 is SQVTM, CDR2 ANQGSEA, per germline. The CDR3 DNA reads TGCAGCGTTGAAGCCGACGATAGAGAAGCTTTCTTT. Protein product: CSVEADDREAFF.

This clone was picked up one time. V usage is TRBV2 and J usage is TRBJ2-3; D is perhaps TRBD1 (6 bases). Trimming stripped 5 bases from V and 0 bases from J, with 15 bases between. The germline V gene encodes CDR1 SNHLY and CDR2 FYNNEI. The CDR3 runs to 16 residues. The CDR3 nucleotides are TGTGCCAGCAGTAGGCTCCAGGGGACCAGCACAGATACGCAGTATTTT. It yields the protein CASSRLQGTSTDTQYF. Drawing the rest from reference TRBV2 and TRBJ2-3, the complete variable domain is EPEVTQTPSHQVTQMGQEVILRCVPISNHLYFYWYRQILGQKVEFLVSFYNNEISEKSEIFDDQFSVERPDGSNFTLKIRSTKLEDSAMYFCASSRLQGTSTDTQYFGPGTRLTVL.

The chain joins TRBV7-6 to TRBJ2-1; possibly TRBD2 for D (5 bases). The V and J ends lost 5 bases and 1 base respectively, with 12 bases between them. The CDR3 is made up of 15 amino acids. Germline CDR1 reads SGHVS; CDR2 reads FNYEAQ. The CDR3 DNA follows: TGTGCCAGCAGCACGACGGACTTATCCTACAATGAGCAGTTCTTC. Protein sequence: CASSTTDLSYNEQFF. The full variable domain, with the rest looked up from reference TRBV7-6 and TRBJ2-1, is GAGVSQSPRYKVTKRGQDVALRCDPISGHVSLYWYRQALGQGPEFLTYFNYEAQQDKSGLPNDRFSAERPEGSISTLTIQRTEQRDSAMYRCASSTTDLSYNEQFFGPGTRLTVL.

The chain has TRBV4-2 and TRBJ2-3, with TRBD2 matching 11 bases. The CDR3 spans 17 residues. The germline CDR1 and CDR2 sequences are LGHNA and YNFKEQ. V shed 1 base, J shed 1 base, and the junction held 4 bases outside the gene matches. CDR3 nucleotide sequence: TGTGCCAGCAGCCAAGGGCTAGCGGGGGGTGGCACAGATACGCAGTATTTT. Its translation: CASSQGLAGGGTDTQYF.

The chain combines TRBV25-1 with TRBJ2-3; D is possibly TRBD2 (5 bases). The germline V and J ends were trimmed by 2 bases and 1 base, with 13 bases remaining between them. Looked up from germline, CDR1 is MGHDK and CDR2 is SYGVNS. The CDR3 has 16 amino acids. Here the CDR3 reads CASSEGLSEGTDTQYF. The CDR3 DNA sequence: TGTGCCAGCAGTGAAGGACTTTCGGAGGGCACAGATACGCAGTATTTT.

The chain has TRBV3-1 (or the pseudogene TRBV3-2) and TRBJ2-3; no clear D gene. V gave up 0 bases and J gave up 4 bases, with 20 bases separating them. From germline, CDR1 is LGHDT and CDR2 YNNKEL (reference sequence). CDR3 length: 18 amino acids. CDR3 sequence: CASSQDFAAVAQPDTQYF. The CDR3 bases are TGTGCCAGCAGCCAAGATTTTGCAGCAGTGGCGCAGCCAGATACGCAGTATTTT.

This sequence joins TRBV11-2 and TRBJ2-7; no clear D. CDR3 size: 13 residues. Trimming took off 1 base at V and 4 bases at J, with 8 bases between the two ends. In germline, CDR1 is SGHAT, CDR2 FQNNGV. CDR3 amino acids: CASSLAPEYEQYF. CDR3 nucleotides: TGTGCCAGCAGCTTAGCTCCGGAATACGAGCAGTACTTC.

The V and J genes are TRBV6-2 or TRBV6-3 and TRBJ2-7, with 10 nucleotides matching TRBD2. CDR1 is MNHEY and CDR2 is SVGEGT in the germline V gene. Trimming at V came to 5 bases and at J to 2 bases, leaving 9 bases not matched to a gene. CDR3 size: 16 residues. CDR3 coding DNA: TGTGCCAGCAGTCCGCTAGCGGGAGTTCCGGCCTACGAGCAGTACTTC. Translation: CASSPLAGVPAYEQYF.

The chain recombines TRBV7-2 with TRBJ1-1, with D tentatively TRBD1 (5 bases). Trimming cost V 0 bases and J 1 base, with 9 bases left between them. This CDR3 has 15 amino acids. Germline V gene data show CDR1 as SGHTA and CDR2 as FQGNSA. The CDR3 reads CASSLAGEGNTEAFF. The CDR3 nucleotides are TGTGCCAGCAGCTTAGCAGGGGAAGGGAACACTGAAGCTTTCTTT.

This chain connects TRBV6-5 to TRBJ2-7; possible D gene TRBD2, 6 bases. V shed 8 bases and J shed 6 bases, with 20 bases lying between them. This CDR3 is 14 amino acids long. The germline V gene has CDR1 MNHEY and CDR2 SVGAGI. The CDR3: CASSLTGGRREQYF. The DNA of the CDR3 is TGTGCCAGCTCCCTAACCGGGGGTAGGCGCGAGCAGTACTTC.

V gene TRBV5-6 combines with J gene TRBJ2-7; D not resolved. Trimming left V 4 bases short and J 3 bases short, with 5 bases between. The CDR3 has 11 amino acids. The germline V gene encodes CDR1 SGHDT and CDR2 YYEEEE. In DNA, the CDR3 is TGTGCCAGCAGCCGACACTACGAGCAGTACTTC. Translating it yields CASSRHYEQYF.

The V call is TRBV18, the J call TRBJ2-2; no definite D call. The ends were cut back, 3 bases at V and 5 bases at J, with 4 bases in the middle. The CDR3 consists of 12 residues. The germline gives CDR1 KGHSH, CDR2 LQKENI. The CDR3 here is CASSPDTGELFF. CDR3 coding DNA: TGTGCCAGCTCACCGGATACCGGGGAGCTGTTTTTT.

J is TRBJ2-1 and V is TRBV5-1; 9 nucleotides align to TRBD2. Looked up from germline, CDR1 is SGHRS and CDR2 is YFSETQ. The CDR3 consists of 17 residues. After removal of 2 bases from V and 1 base from J, the junction contained 7 bases not matched to a gene. The CDR3: CASSLGLAGPSYNEQFF. The CDR3 bases are TGCGCCAGCAGCTTAGGTCTAGCGGGACCATCCTACAATGAGCAGTTCTTC.

The gene calls are TRBV7-2 and TRBJ2-1; D is unresolved. Trimming took off 5 bases at V and 7 bases at J, with 15 bases between the two ends. In germline, CDR1 is SGHTA, CDR2 FQGNSA. This CDR3 spans 14 amino acids. The CDR3 region has the DNA TGTGCCAGCAGCCCAAGGGTCGGTAGGAATGAGCAGTTCTTC. Its translation: CASSPRVGRNEQFF.

The chain carries TRBV27 and TRBJ1-6; 7 positions agree with TRBD1. The CDR3 extends over 16 amino acids. V dropped 5 bases and J dropped 9; count of bases not matched to a gene: 13. Germline loops: CDR1 MNHEY, CDR2 SMNVEV (reference sequence). The CDR3, as DNA: TGTGCCAGCAGTCTCGGACAGGTCGTAGGAAGTTCACCCCTCCACTTT. This gives the protein CASSLGQVVGSSPLHF.

The chain uses TRBV7-2 and TRBJ1-6, with a tentative D call TRBD1 (6 bases). This CDR3 is built from 14 residues. V dropped 5 bases and J dropped 6 bases, with 11 bases sitting between them. Germline values: CDR1 SGHTA, CDR2 FQGNSA. CDR3 in amino acids: CASSPDSANSPLHF. CDR3 nucleotides: TGTGCCAGCAGCCCGGACAGTGCTAATTCACCCCTCCACTTT.

The chain recombines TRBV9 with TRBJ2-1, with a weak D call TRBD1 (8 bases). The germline V gene encodes CDR1 SGDLS and CDR2 YYNGEE. V shed 0 bases and J shed 9 bases, with 13 bases lying between them. The CDR3 extends over 14 amino acids. For the CDR3, the DNA is TGTGCCAGCAGCGTAGTGAGCGGGACAGGTGAGCAGTTCTTC. This gives the protein CASSVVSGTGEQFF.

This clone was picked up a small number of times. The rearrangement links TRBV9 to TRBJ2-2; D is ambiguous. The V and J ends lost 4 bases and 4 bases respectively, with 8 bases between them. Per the germline V gene, CDR1 is SGDLS and CDR2 is YYNGEE. The CDR3 length is 13 residues. This CDR3 is CASSPRVTGELFF. The CDR3 region has the DNA TGTGCCAGCAGCCCCCGTGTCACCGGGGAGCTGTTTTTT.

This rearrangement joins TRBV19 to TRBJ2-7; D possibly uses TRBD1 or TRBD2 (6 bases each). V lost 3 bases and J lost 5, with 14 bases in between. Germline loops: CDR1 LNHDA, CDR2 SQIVND (reference sequence). The CDR3 is 14 residues long. CDR3 coding DNA: TGTGCCAGTAGTATTGGAGGGGGAGCGGACGAGCAGTACTTC. It yields the protein CASSIGGGADEQYF.